The present T cell receptor beta chain was sequenced within a study of regulatory T cells in long-lasting Graves disease (dated by TCRdb to the early 2020s). In terms of the full investigation: In the newly diagnosed Graves' disease group, patients had been taking antithyroid drugs for less than 3 months. This study used TCR sequencing and RNA sequencing of peripheral blood to compare persistent Graves' disease patients against newly diagnosed Graves' disease patients. The study was registered as a clinical trial and conducted in China. A total of roughly 33 samples underwent TCR sequencing: around 13 from persistent and about 20 from newly diagnosed Graves' disease patients. What the study reported, not specific to this receptor: Peripheral blood alone was examined, since thyroid tissue, which constituted the primary lesion, could not be accessed. Preferential use of TRBV28, TRBJ1-2 and TRBJ2-5 was observed in persistent disease, whereas TRBV20-1 and TRBJ2-1 were favored in newly diagnosed disease. Sequencing and analysis were limited to the TCR beta chain. Patients with persistent disease shared more public clonotypes (about 2,500) than newly diagnosed patients did (966). The authors acknowledged the small sample size as a limitation that may reduce accuracy. Lower TCR Shannon entropy and fewer highly expanded clones were observed in persistent Graves' disease patients than in newly diagnosed patients, which suggested clonal expansion.

Looking up the germline V gene (reference sequence) yields CDR1 SEHNR and CDR2 FQNEAQ. V lost 1 base and J lost 0 bases; the stretch between them is 7 bases long. The CDR3 runs 15 residues from the cysteine to the phenylalanine. Kept here is only the CDR3 DNA, which spans 45 bases and is read in frame from base 1. The method was multiplex PCR. The sample was run on an Illumina HiSeq 4000. TCR beta libraries were built with iRepertoire HTBI primers and Arm-PCR amplification of CDR3 regions. Before sequencing, the PCR products underwent gel purification. On the study's bioinformatics: Gene usage analysis of CDR3 amino acid clonotypes relied on the 55 to 80 TRBV and 14 TRBJ segments identified across samples. COPE and FqMerger were used to merge filtered high-quality paired reads into contigs. BLAST was used to align contigs to IMGT TRBV, TRBD and TRBJ reference genes, with CDR3 defined following IMGT. Clonotypes above 0.1% frequency were classified as highly expanded clones. Repertoire diversity was measured by Shannon entropy, and V-J evenness by the Gini coefficient. Clonotypes shared by more than one individual were considered public. The public reads were reanalyzed by TCRdb: fastp trimming at Q25, MiXCR alignment, in-frame beta chains only. CDR3 protein duplicates are merged, each entry listing the most common genes and DNA. It is TCRdb's table, rather than the study itself, that gives the V and J calls and clone size. For this sample the table gives 320,000 or so distinct CDR3 sequences, of which 18% were detected only once. The biggest ten clones account for less than 40% of the sample.

On this clonotype itself: What antigen it recognizes has not been identified. One base away there is no much larger clone; base qualities are not given.

Read against the paper, the sample's time point label means: newly diagnosed GD, antithyroid drugs for less than 3 months. RNA was extracted from PBMCs in TRIzol for both TCR sequencing and RNA sequencing. The diagnosis of Graves' disease was made according to American Thyroid Association guidelines. Patients were recruited from an endocrinology department in Xi'an, China. Each patient gave roughly 10 milliliters of peripheral blood, collected in an EDTA anticoagulant tube. Ficoll Paque Plus density gradient separation was used to isolate PBMCs, and no additional T cell sorting was done. An Agilent 2100 Bioanalyzer and agarose gel were used to check RNA quality, and a NanoDrop 2000 was used to measure RNA concentration.

This chain joins TRBV7-9 to TRBJ2-1, with the D gene not clear enough to name. This receptor was obtained from a female donor with Graves disease. This specimen was peripheral blood mononuclear cells (PBMCs), taken at new diagnosis, from a patient treated with antithyroid drugs. DNA sequence: TGTGCCAGCAGCTTAGTTCAGGACTCCTACAATGAGCAGTTCTTC. The encoded protein is CASSLVQDSYNEQFF.